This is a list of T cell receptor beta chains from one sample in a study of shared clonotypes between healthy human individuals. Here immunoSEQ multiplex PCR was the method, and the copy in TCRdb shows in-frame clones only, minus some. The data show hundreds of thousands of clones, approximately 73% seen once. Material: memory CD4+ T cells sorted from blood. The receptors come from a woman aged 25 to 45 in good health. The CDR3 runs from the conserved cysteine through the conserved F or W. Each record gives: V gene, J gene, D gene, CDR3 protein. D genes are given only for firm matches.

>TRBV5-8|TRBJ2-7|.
CASSWGLRGEQYF
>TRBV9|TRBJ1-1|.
CASSVATNTEAFF
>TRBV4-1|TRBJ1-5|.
CASSQDPGTALYYSNQPQHF
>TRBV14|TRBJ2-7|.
CASSYLTYWGGDEQYF
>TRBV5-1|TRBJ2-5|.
CASSLARQGLQETQYF
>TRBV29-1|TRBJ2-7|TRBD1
CSVATYLGWGTGNYEQYF
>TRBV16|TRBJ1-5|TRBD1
CASSQSGTALDSNQPQHF
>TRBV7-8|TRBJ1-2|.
CASSLGDGNYGYTF
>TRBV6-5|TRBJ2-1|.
CASGFDRIVKFF
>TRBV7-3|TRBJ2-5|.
CASSTRGHQETQYF
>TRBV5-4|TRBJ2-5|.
CASSFQGREETQYF
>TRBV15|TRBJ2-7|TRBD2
CATSRDPSSGRVGEQYF
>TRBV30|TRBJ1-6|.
CAWRSGSYNSPLHF
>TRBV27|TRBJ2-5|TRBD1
CASRLTGGETQYF
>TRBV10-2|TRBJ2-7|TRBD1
CASTKTGTGSDEQYF
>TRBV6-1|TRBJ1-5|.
CASSESGTQRLPQHF